This T cell receptor beta chain was captured by sequencing in a study of T cells after yellow fever vaccination. Whole-study findings and limits: A weaker secondary response peaked on day 5, the primary on day 15.

Germline V CDR1 and CDR2: KGHSH, LQKENI. This CDR3 contains 14 residues. Trimming cost V 3 bases and J 3 bases, with 10 bases left between them. By 5'RACE template switching, TCR cDNA was produced, with a universal primer site and UMIs added in the process. Each CDR3 protein gets one entry after TCRdb re-called the 5' RACE reads with MiXCR. The sample yields around 300,000 distinct CDR3 sequences, roughly 4.3% seen once. This clonotype was recorded many times. Its antigen remains unknown. This chain connects TRBV18 to TRBJ2-3; no firm D call. Here the sequenced sample was PBMCs, taken 5 days after the yellow fever booster vaccination. This TCR was sampled from a man younger than 35 who received the YFV17D yellow fever vaccine. CDR3 bases: TGTGCCAGCTCACCCCAAAGGGCAACAGATACGCAGTATTTT. Amino acid sequence: CASSPQRATDTQYF.